The clone carrying this T cell receptor beta chain was counted only a few times. Antigen: not known. This entry comes from a study of cytomegalovirus exposure and HLA in healthy donors. On the study more broadly: There were roughly 110 million unique TCR beta sequences, drawn from about 190 million T cells, in an earlier analysis. General study points: In a later analysis, TCR beta V- and J-gene trimming was associated with a missense DCLRE1C variant. TCR beta chains numbering some 160 were designated cytomegalovirus-associated. A few V segments could not be told apart, such as TRBV6-2 and TRBV6-3, and were left out.

With 6 bases clipped from V and 0 bases from J, the junction kept 7 bases outside the gene matches. Germline V lookup: CDR1 MNHNY, CDR2 SVGAGI (reference sequence). The CDR3 is made up of 15 amino acids. The PCR used 60 Vbeta and 13 Jbeta primers. Clones were sequenced by immunoSEQ multiplex PCR, and TCRdb holds only the in-frame ones, with some missing. This table has roughly 100,000 clones, 64% appearing once. The source is a man in his fifties or sixties in good health and CMV-seronegative. The chain is built from TRBV6-6 and TRBJ2-7; 8 nucleotides agree with TRBD1. The sequenced material came from PBMCs. The CDR3 region is CASSWGDRSSYEQYF. The CDR3 DNA reads TGTGCCAGCAGCTGGGGGGACAGGAGCTCCTACGAGCAGTACTTC.